The clone carrying this TCR beta chain was seen repeatedly, ten times or more. The antigen remains unidentified. Germline V gene lookup returns CDR1 SGHNT and CDR2 YENEEA. V lost 5 bases, J lost 8 bases, and 28 bases lay in between. The CDR3 runs 18 residues. The sample comes from a study of human T cells and chemical hapten exposure. Findings and caveats of the study: The study found that DPC sensitization did not change TCRs above 1 in 1000 frequency. Alopecia was present in the donors, so their immune response may differ from healthy people's.

Described time point: pre-sensitization, week 0. The treatment here: therapeutic diphenylcyclopropenone sensitization with weekly scalp DPC. Ahead of applying each patch test, blood was sampled. Donation of samples came from alopecia patients who were 18 to 70 years old and suitable for DPC. TCRdb re-called the RACE reads with MiXCR, one entry per CDR3 protein. The sample has some 39,000 distinct CDR3 sequences, less than 9% seen once; the top ten hold 1.3%. This chain uses TRBV11-3 with TRBJ2-1, with D maybe TRBD2 (6 bases). Sequenced material: whole blood, taken in connection with sensitization to the hapten diphenylcyclopropenone (DPC). This receptor was obtained from a woman aged 50 to 60 with alopecia areata. Some clones in this sample may be carry-over from other donors' samples. CDR3 loop: CASSQIPTTRDGVHEQFF. CDR3 nucleotides: TGTGCCAGCAGCCAAATTCCTACGACTAGAGACGGTGTCCATGAGCAGTTCTTC.